These T cell receptor beta chains were read from a single sample in a study of cytomegalovirus exposure and HLA in healthy donors. Measured with immunoSEQ multiplex PCR; TCRdb has only the in-frame clones, and not every one. The sample lists 110,000 to 150,000 clones, nearly 80% seen once, with around 5% in the top ten. Sequenced sample: PBMCs. These receptors originate from a male donor in good health and CMV-seronegative. CDR3s include the opening cysteine and the closing phenylalanine or tryptophan. Each record gives: V gene, CDR3 protein.

TRBV25-1 CASSDSTFKETQYF
TRBV29-1 CSVAPRRPDEQYF
TRBV4-3 CASSQGTRNIQYF
TRBV4-3 CASSQVIRNSHVAKNIQYF
TRBV4-1 CASSQGDSSTGELFF
TRBV19 CASSTYNEQFF
TRBV7-2 CASSLLDRVNEKLFF
TRBV18 CASSPAENYGYTF
TRBV14 CASSRQSGYAGQGDTQYF
TRBV9 CASSAEGQADQPQHF
TRBV4-3 CASSQEGGGPYGYTF
TRBV7-2 CASSLPPQGAGGYTF
TRBV20-1 CSALEAGELFF
TRBV4-3 CASSPYDFAGTNYGYTF
TRBV28 CASSFLAGNGAPYEQYF
TRBV10-3 CAITQTVNYGYTF
TRBV10-3 CAISESGLYGYTF
TRBV5-1 CASSLSPVSYEQYF
TRBV5-4 CASSRGTSGGAEETQYF
TRBV5-1 CASSLDLQGYGYTF
TRBV9 CASSRQGDGYTF
TRBV28 CASNLRRRGAGELFF
TRBV7-3 CASSPRGGGVGTQYF
TRBV5-1 CASSGGGGETQYF
TRBV4-2 CASSQDEGQNYEQYF
TRBV7-6 CASTFGQRGDNEQFF
TRBV7-2 CASSLVGGTLSSGNQPQHF
TRBV6-5 CASSHGGYEQYF
TRBV2 CASREVAGYEQYF
TRBV28 CASSLRLNRQFF
TRBV7-9 CASSPKLRVGNTIYF
TRBV19 CASSIMTGSYNEQFF
TRBV15 CATSRDRLAGSKNIQYF
TRBV9 CASSVDPTGSYGYTF
TRBV7-6 CASSLEGGRNKNIQYF
TRBV4-1 CASSQVVGGPQHF
TRBV7-2 CASSQATGTGNTDTQYF
TRBV4-1 CASSPGTSGEETQYF
TRBV6-1 CASSAVGGRQPQHF
TRBV4-3 CASSQETDSGNTIYF
TRBV30 CAWGRGTVATNEKLFF
TRBV18 CASSPTRAGALIAEAFF
TRBV9 CASSVGQNQPQHF
TRBV11-2 CASSWDREGSPLHF
TRBV15 CATSLRVAGTEAFF
TRBV2 CASSVASGSYEQYF
TRBV5-4 CASRGDRGDYGYTF
TRBV4-2 CASSQVQRGDQETQYF
TRBV27 CASSIAGNEQYF
TRBV6-1 CASSFRGKAEAFF
TRBV4-3 CASSQVQGLNTEAFF
TRBV7-9 CASSFRGGSDTQYF
TRBV5-6 CASTRTGEAGELFF
TRBV4-1 CASSPLAGAQREQYF
TRBV5-1 CASSLALGDEKLFF
TRBV9 CASSVTTGIQETQYF
TRBV6-5 CASSYNRNQPQHF
TRBV5-4 CASSLQGEEGYTF
TRBV19 CASMTGDSTDTQYF
TRBV18 CASSHSSMNTEAFF